The source of this TCR beta chain is a study of OX40 agonist ivuxolimab in advanced cancers. Only in-frame clones appear in the TCRdb table, and some are missing; sequencing was by immunoSEQ multiplex PCR. In the table there are 60,000 to 70,000 clones, more than 70% of which are singletons. The CDR3 runs to 15 residues. The V gene's germline CDR1 is SGHRS and CDR2 YFSETQ. The specimen comprised CD4+ or CD8+ T cells sorted from blood, sampled in a trial of the OX40 agonist ivuxolimab. The rearrangement uses TRBV5-1 and TRBJ2-5; TRBD1 matches 9 bases. The last part of the DNA fits TRBJ2-7 better; the J call may be wrong. The receptor was derived from an adult with an advanced solid tumor such as melanoma, head and neck, liver or kidney cancer. CDR3 amino acids: CASSFTGTGSYEQYF. For the CDR3, the DNA is TGCGCCAGCAGCTTTACCGGGACAGGGTCCTACGAGCAGTACTTC.